This T cell receptor (beta chain) was captured by sequencing in a study of T cell clonality in common variable immunodeficiency. This clone was counted at least ten times. The antigen is not known. Whole-study results and caveats: The cause of increased CVID clonality remains unclear without subpopulation sequencing. CVID subjects had higher TCRbeta clonality than healthy controls, most marked in about a third.

TCRdb's table, derived via immunoSEQ multiplex PCR, lists solely in-frame clones and lacks some. The repertoire consists of tens of thousands of clones, none detected only once. The clonotype comes from a person between 18 and 75 years old in good health. Source material: peripheral blood mononuclear cells.

The covered CDR3 bases are TGTGCCAGTAGTATAGTCGGTGGTTCACCC. It yields the protein CASSIVGGSP. The whole CDR3 protein reads CASSIVGGSPLHF. J is TRBJ1-6 and V is TRBV19; D gene uncertain. The read is 3 residues too short to cover the CDR3 end, so that end is filled in from the germline J gene. The CDR3 contains 13 residues. Germline CDR1 is LNHDA and CDR2 is SQIVND (reference sequence). The germline V and J ends were trimmed by 1 base and 9 bases, with 7 bases remaining between them. Supplemented by reference TRBV19 and TRBJ1-6, the full variable domain reads DGGITQSPKYLFRKEGQNVTLSCEQNLNHDAMYWYRQDPGQGLRLIYYSQIVNDFQKGDIAEGYSVSREKKESFPLTVTSAQKNPTAFYLCASSIVGGSPLHFGNGTRLTVT.